Here is one T cell receptor (beta chain) with its context. Its antigen is not yet known. Within one base of it there is no much larger clone, and no base qualities were kept. This entry belongs to a study of blood T cell repertoires in COVID-19 (TCRdb year 2020). Study-wide context: Samples covering the acute and convalescent phases of COVID-19 were provided by collaborators in the United States, Italy and Spain. HLA class I and class II types, where available, came from metadata supplied by the sample provider rather than from assay-based typing. The material from the prospective study consisted of cDNA or gDNA derived from T cells, B-cell-depleted T cells, or PBMCs. Subjects who had been exposed to COVID-19, were actively infected with it, or had recovered from it provided the deeply sampled blood TCRbeta repertoires that made up the dataset. The repertoires were made available in a free public database intended to serve as a resource for research on the immune response to SARS-CoV-2. A de-identified subject ID, COVID-19 status, age in years and sex were almost always included in the sample metadata. Samples were obtained from the ongoing ImmuneRACE study (first 160 participants) and from 1,200 or so subjects provided by 6 global collaborators. Overall study results and their limits: The quantity of clinical and demographic metadata differed by source and by participant and was supplied without curation.

TCRbeta CDR3 regions were amplified from genomic DNA by means of the immunoSEQ Assay, a bias-controlled multiplex PCR. Turning to the authors' computational methods: Nucleated cell counts per sample were estimated from amplification of reference gene primers within the assay. To quantify the absolute abundance of each unique TCRbeta CDR3 rearrangement, sequence reads were collapsed and filtered. For each sample, productive Simpson clonality was calculated by taking the square root of Simpson's diversity index across productive rearrangements. In its TCRdb copy, this immuneACCESS table keeps in-frame sequences only and misses some clones. Where compared with another copy, unresolved V genes explain less than half of these, and the others have no known cause. The DNA was the basis for D and trimming; V, J and clone size are from that table. The sample table shows tens of thousands of clones, and 89% are seen once. Together, the top ten hold over 4% of the sample.

Whole blood was collected in K2EDTA tubes by collaborating institutions according to the institutions' own protocols. For TCRbeta analysis, collaborators shipped samples as frozen whole blood, isolated PBMCs, or DNA extracted from either of those sample types. Inclusive of the bounding cysteine and phenylalanine, the CDR3 is 14 residues long. Only the CDR3 DNA is retained, 42 bases long and in frame from the first base. The junction shows trimming of 6 bases on V and 6 bases on J, and the gene matches do not reach 6 bases of it. Reading the germline V gene gives CDR1 ENHRY and CDR2 SYGVKD. Recombination linked TRBV10-3 to TRBJ1-2, with TRBD1 identical over 11 junction bases. The clonotype originates from a man between 60 and 75 years old with active COVID-19. The sample taken for sequencing was peripheral blood. The nucleotide sequence is given as TGTGCCATCAGGAGGACAGGGGGCCCGGATGGCTACACCTTC. Its amino acids are CAIRRTGGPDGYTF.